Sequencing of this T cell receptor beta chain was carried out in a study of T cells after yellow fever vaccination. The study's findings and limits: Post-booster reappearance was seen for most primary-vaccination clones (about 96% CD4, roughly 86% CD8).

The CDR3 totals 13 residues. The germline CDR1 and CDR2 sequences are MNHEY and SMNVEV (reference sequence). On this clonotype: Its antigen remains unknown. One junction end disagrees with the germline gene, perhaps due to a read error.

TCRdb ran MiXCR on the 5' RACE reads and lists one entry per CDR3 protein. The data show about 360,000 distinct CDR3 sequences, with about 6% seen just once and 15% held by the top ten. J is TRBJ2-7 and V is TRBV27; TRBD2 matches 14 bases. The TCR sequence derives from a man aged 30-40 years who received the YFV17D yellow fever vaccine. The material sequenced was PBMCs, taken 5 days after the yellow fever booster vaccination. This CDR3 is CASSPGTSGRKDF. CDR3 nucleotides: TGTGCCAGCAGTCCCGGGACTAGCGGGAGAAAGGACTTC.